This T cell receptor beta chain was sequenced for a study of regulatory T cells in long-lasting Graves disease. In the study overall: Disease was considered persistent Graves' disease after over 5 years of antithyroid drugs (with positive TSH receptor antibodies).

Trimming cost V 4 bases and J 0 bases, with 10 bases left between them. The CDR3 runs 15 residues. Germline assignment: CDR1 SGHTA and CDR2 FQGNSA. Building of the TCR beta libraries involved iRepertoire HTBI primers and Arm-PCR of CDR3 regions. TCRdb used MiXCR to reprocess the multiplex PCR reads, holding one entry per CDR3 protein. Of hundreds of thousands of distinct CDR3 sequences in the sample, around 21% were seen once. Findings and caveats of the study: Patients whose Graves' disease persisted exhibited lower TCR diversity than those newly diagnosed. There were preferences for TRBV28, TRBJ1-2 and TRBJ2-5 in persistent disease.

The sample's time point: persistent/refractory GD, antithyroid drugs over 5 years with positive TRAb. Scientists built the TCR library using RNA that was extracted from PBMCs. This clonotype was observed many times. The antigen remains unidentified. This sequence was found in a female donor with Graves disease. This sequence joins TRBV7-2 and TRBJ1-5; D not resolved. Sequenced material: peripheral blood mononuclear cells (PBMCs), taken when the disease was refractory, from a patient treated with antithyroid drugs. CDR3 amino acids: CASSSIPNSNQPQHF. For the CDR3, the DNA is TGTGCCAGCAGCTCAATACCCAATAGCAATCAGCCCCAGCATTTT.